This paragraph covers one TCR beta chain sequence. No antigen is known for it. The sample belongs to a study of shared clonotypes between healthy human individuals. About the research overall: Donors consisted of two women and a few men between 18 and 49.

Overall study findings and caveats: Naive CD4 clonotypes overlapped across a few donors at about 5%. Genetic and exposure-history diversity was limited by the small donor number.

The repertoire was sequenced with immunoSEQ multiplex PCR; TCRdb's copy has only in-frame clones and lacks some. The table records around 2.3 million clones, approximately 95% of them present only once. This sequence was found in a man aged 18 to 35 in good health. The sequencing input was naive CD4+ T cells sorted from blood. As to subset: CD45RA+ positively selected.

CDR3 nucleotide sequence: TGTGCCAGCAGCCATGGGCCCCCGGAAAAACTGTTTTTT. Translated: CASSHGPPEKLFF. This sequence joins TRBV14 and TRBJ1-4, with D unresolved. The CDR3 loop spans 13 amino acids. V gave up 3 bases and J gave up 8 bases, with 10 bases separating them. Germline lookup yields CDR1 SGHDN and CDR2 FVKESK.